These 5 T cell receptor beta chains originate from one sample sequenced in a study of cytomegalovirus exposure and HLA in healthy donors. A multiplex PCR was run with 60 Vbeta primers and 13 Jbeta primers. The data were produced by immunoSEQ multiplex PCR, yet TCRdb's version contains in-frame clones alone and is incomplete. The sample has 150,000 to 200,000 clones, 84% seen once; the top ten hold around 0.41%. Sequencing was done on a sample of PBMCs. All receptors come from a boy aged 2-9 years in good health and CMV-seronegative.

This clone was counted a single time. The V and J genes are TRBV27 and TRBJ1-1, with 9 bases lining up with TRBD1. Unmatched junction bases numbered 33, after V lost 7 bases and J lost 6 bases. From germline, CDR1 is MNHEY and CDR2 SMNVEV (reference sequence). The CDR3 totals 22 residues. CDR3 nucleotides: TGTGCCAGCAAATCGGTCTTCCCGGACAGGGGCAGACTTTCTCGCCCTAGCCCTGAAGCTTTCTTT. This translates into CASKSVFPDRGRLSRPSPEAFF.

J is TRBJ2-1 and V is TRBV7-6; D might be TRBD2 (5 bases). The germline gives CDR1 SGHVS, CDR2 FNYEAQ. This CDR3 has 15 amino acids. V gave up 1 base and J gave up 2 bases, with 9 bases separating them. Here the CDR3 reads CASSLGNGAYNEQFF. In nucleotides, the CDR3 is TGTGCCAGCAGCTTAGGGAACGGGGCCTACAATGAGCAGTTCTTC.

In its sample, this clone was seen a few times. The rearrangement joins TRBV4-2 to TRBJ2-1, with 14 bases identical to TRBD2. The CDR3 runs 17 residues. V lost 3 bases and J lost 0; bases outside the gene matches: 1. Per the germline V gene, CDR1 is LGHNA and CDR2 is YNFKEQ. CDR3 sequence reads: CASSQGTSGSSYNEQFF. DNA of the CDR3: TGTGCCAGCAGCCAGGGGACTAGCGGGAGCTCCTACAATGAGCAGTTCTTC.

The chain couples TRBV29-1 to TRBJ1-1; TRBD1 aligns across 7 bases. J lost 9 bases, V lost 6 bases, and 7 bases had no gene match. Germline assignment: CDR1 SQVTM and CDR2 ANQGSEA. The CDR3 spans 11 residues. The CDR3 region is CSVRTGVQAFF. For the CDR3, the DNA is TGCAGCGTGAGAACAGGGGTTCAAGCTTTCTTT.

The CDR3 here is CASSIGQAPYEQYF. CDR3 in DNA: TGTGCCAGCAGCATCGGACAGGCGCCTTACGAGCAGTACTTC. This chain joins TRBV9 and TRBJ2-7, with 7 bases lining up with TRBD1. After removal of 4 bases from V and 4 bases from J, the junction contained 8 bases not matched to a gene. This CDR3 contains 14 residues. The V gene's germline CDR1 is SGDLS and CDR2 YYNGEE. The complete variable domain, with remaining parts taken from reference TRBV9 and TRBJ2-7, reads DSGVTQTPKHLITATGQRVTLRCSPRSGDLSVYWYQQSLDQGLQFLIQYYNGEERAKGNILERFSAQQFPDLHSELNLSSLELGDSALYFCASSIGQAPYEQYFGPGTRLTVT.